This entry features one T cell receptor beta chain sequence. Its target is not known. The sample originates from a study of cytomegalovirus exposure and HLA in healthy donors. Here immunoSEQ multiplex PCR was the method, and the copy in TCRdb shows in-frame clones only, minus some. The sample includes around 120,000 clones, approximately 90% of them seen just once. The ends lost 9 bases at V and 5 bases at J; junction bases unmatched: 7. There are 13 residues in the CDR3. CDR1 and CDR2 from the germline V gene are LNHNV and YYDKDF (reference sequence). Notes on the study in general: In a later analysis, first-cohort TCR clusters were found to tend to co-occur in the approximately 110 validation repertoires. Reportedly, cytomegalovirus status was diagnosed with high sensitivity and specificity. While the bulk of TCR sequences proved rare, some public TCRs turned up in many donors.

The specimen sequenced was PBMCs. This sequence joins TRBV15 and TRBJ2-5; 9 nucleotides align to TRBD1. The clonotype originates from a woman aged 18-29 years in good health and CMV-seropositive. The CDR3 sequence is CATRTGGEETQYF. In DNA form, the CDR3 reads TGTGCCACTAGAACAGGGGGCGAGGAGACCCAGTACTTC.